This T cell receptor beta chain was sequenced in a study of cytomegalovirus exposure and HLA in healthy donors. With 2 bases removed from V and 5 bases from J, the gap between germline ends came to 3 bases. There are 11 residues in the CDR3. The germline gives CDR1 SGHTA, CDR2 FQGNSA. Libraries were prepared by immunoSEQ multiplex PCR; TCRdb keeps only in-frame clonotypes and omits some of them. The table has some 210,000 clones, around 78% seen once. This sequence joins TRBV7-2 and TRBJ1-1; D is unresolved. The receptor was isolated from a woman aged 18-30 years in good health and CMV-seronegative. The specimen sequenced was PBMCs. CDR3 coding DNA: TGTGCCAGCAGCTTAAGAACTGAAGCTTTCTTT. Translating gives CASSLRTEAFF.